This TCR beta chain was observed in a study of blood T cell repertoires in COVID-19. Generated by immunoSEQ multiplex PCR, the TCRdb table keeps only in-frame clones and is missing some. This sample has some 140,000 clones, with roughly four fifths found just once. This clone has just one count. The junction had 7 bases not matched to a gene; V was cut back by 5 bases and J by 7 bases. This CDR3 has 13 amino acids. Germline CDR1 reads MDHEN; CDR2 reads SYDVKM. The TCR sequence derives from a human donor in a cohort sampled during active COVID-19. This chain connects TRBV28 to TRBJ2-7; 8 bases map to TRBD1. The sample consisted of peripheral blood. The CDR3, as DNA: TGTGCCAGCAGTCTTGGACAGGGTGGTGAGCAGTACTTC. Translation: CASSLGQGGEQYF.